The rows below give T cell receptor beta chains drawn from one sample of a study of post-analysis software for immune sequencing data. TCRdb analysed the PCR reads with MiXCR anew, one entry per CDR3 protein. Among more than 500,000 distinct CDR3 sequences listed, approximately 31% were seen once. The specimen sequenced was blood. The source is a girl aged 2 to 17 with multiple sclerosis. The CDR3 runs from the conserved cysteine through the conserved F or W. D genes are given only for firm matches. Clone sizes are given selectively: once, few, many, or a class where the clone is expanded.

size | J | V | D | DNA | CDR3
few | TRBJ2-5 | TRBV6-1 | . | TGTGCCAGCAGTGAAGGACGGATCTACAATGAGCAGTACTTC | CASSEGRIYNEQYF
many | TRBJ2-7 | TRBV6-5 | TRBD1 | TGTGCCAGCAGCCCGGGACAGGGTTTTCACGAGCAGTACTTC | CASSPGQGFHEQYF
few | TRBJ1-1 | TRBV20-1 | . | TGCAGTGCCGGCAAGGGGAACACTGAAGCTTTCTTT | CSAGKGNTEAFF
many | TRBJ2-5 | TRBV10-3 | TRBD1 | TGTGCCATCAGTTCCCAGGGGGCGGAGGAGACCCAGTACTTC | CAISSQGAEETQYF
. | TRBJ2-1 | TRBV5-1 | . | TGCGCCAGCAGCCGGGCAGGGTATAATGAGCAGTTCTTC | CASSRAGYNEQFF
few | TRBJ2-1 | TRBV6-1 | . | TGTGCCAGCAGTGAAAAGGGGGAGGCCTACAATGAGCAGTTCTTC | CASSEKGEAYNEQFF
. | TRBJ1-2 | TRBV6-5 | . | TGTGCCAGCCGAGGGGACCGCTCTCGGGGCTACACCTTC | CASRGDRSRGYTF
. | TRBJ2-7 | TRBV2 | . | TGTGCCAGCAGTGAGGCGCACGGCGGCGAGCAGTACTTC | CASSEAHGGEQYF
few | TRBJ1-4 | TRBV29-1 | TRBD1 | TGCAGCGTGGGGCCGACAGGGGCAATTAATGAAAAACTGTTTTTT | CSVGPTGAINEKLFF
. | TRBJ2-1 | TRBV29-1 | . | TGCAGCGTGAACAGGAGGAATGAGCAGTTCTTC | CSVNRRNEQFF
few | TRBJ2-7 | TRBV9 | . | TGTGCCAGCAGCCCCGTGACAGTGGGGGAATACGAGCAGTACTTC | CASSPVTVGEYEQYF
few | TRBJ2-4 | TRBV28 | TRBD1 | TGTGCCAGCAGTTTCCAGTACAGGGGCAAAAACATTCAGTACTTC | CASSFQYRGKNIQYF
. | TRBJ1-5 | TRBV10-3 | TRBD1 | TGTGCCATCAGGGGACAGGGGGAGAGCAATCAGCCCCAGCATTTT | CAIRGQGESNQPQHF
few | TRBJ2-5 | TRBV27 | . | TGTGCCAGCAGCCCCACAAGAGGCTACAATGAGCAGTACTTC | CASSPTRGYNEQYF
. | TRBJ1-4 | TRBV29-1 | TRBD1 | TGCAGCGTCTACACCGGGACAGCTAATGAAAAACTGTTTTTT | CSVYTGTANEKLFF
. | TRBJ1-1 | TRBV14 | . | TGTGCCAGCAGCCCCATTGGGGGCGACATGAACACTGAAGCTTTCTTT | CASSPIGGDMNTEAFF
once | TRBJ2-5 | TRBV5-1 | TRBD1 | TGCGCCAGCAGCTTGGGTGGCGGACAGGGGTCAGGAGGCCAGATCTTC | CASSLGGGQGSGGQIF
. | TRBJ1-5 | TRBV4-2 | . | TGTGCCAGCAGCCAAGATCATGGGCAGGGAATACTAGGGCTTCAGCCCCAGCATTTT | CASSQDHGQGILGLQPQHF
few | TRBJ2-7 | TRBV5-1 | . | TGCGCCAGCAGCTTGATGGGTCAGCACGAGCAGTACTTC | CASSLMGQHEQYF
many | TRBJ2-7 | TRBV10-1 | . | TGCGCCAGCAGTGGCCGGGGCTACTACGAGCAGTACTTC | CASSGRGYYEQYF
. | TRBJ1-2 | TRBV13 | . | TGTGCCAGCAGCGGTGGCCGGGGGGCCTATGGCTACACCTTC | CASSGGRGAYGYTF
. | TRBJ2-2 | TRBV5-1 | . | TGCGCCAGCAGCTTGGGTCTGACGAACACCGGGGAGCTGTTTTTT | CASSLGLTNTGELFF
few | TRBJ2-7 | TRBV6-5 | . | TGTGCCAGCAGTTACTCGAGAGGATCTGGGGAGCAGTACTTC | CASSYSRGSGEQYF
. | TRBJ2-7 | TRBV29-1 | . | TGCAGCGTTCTGACAGGAGCCCAAGCCTACGAGCAGTACTTC | CSVLTGAQAYEQYF
. | TRBJ1-1 | TRBV5-1 | . | TGCGCCAGCAGCTTGGGGGAGCTTCCTGAAGCTTTCTTT | CASSLGELPEAFF
. | TRBJ2-5 | TRBV7-2 | . | TGTGCCAGCAGCTTACGAGGGTGGGGGCAAGAGACCCAGTACTTC | CASSLRGWGQETQYF
few | TRBJ2-3 | TRBV25-1 | . | TGTGCCACGGAGGACTATACAGATACGCAGTATTTT | CATEDYTDTQYF
. | TRBJ1-4 | TRBV12-3/TRBV12-4 | . | TGTGCCAGCAGTTTATGGGGGCCGGGGGGCAATGAAAAACTGTTTTTT | CASSLWGPGGNEKLFF
few | TRBJ2-1 | TRBV7-6 | TRBD2 | TGTGCCAGCAGCTTGGGGTCCCTAGCGGTGCTAAACAGATACAATGAGCAGTTCTTC | CASSLGSLAVLNRYNEQFF
few | TRBJ2-1 | TRBV29-1 | . | TGCAGCGTTGGGGCAGGGGTCTACAATGAGCAGTTCTTC | CSVGAGVYNEQFF
. | TRBJ2-1 | TRBV6-1 | . | TGTGCCAGCAGATTTTTTGGTTACAATGAGCAGTTCTTC | CASRFFGYNEQFF
few | TRBJ2-1 | TRBV28 | . | TGTGCCAGCAGCCTCCCCGGGACATATAACAATGAGCAGTTCTTC | CASSLPGTYNNEQFF
. | TRBJ1-4 | TRBV20-1 | . | TGCAGTGCTAGTCAACGGGAGGGAAGGGATGAAAAACTGTTTTTT | CSASQREGRDEKLFF
. | TRBJ2-3 | TRBV6-5 | TRBD2 | TGTGCCAGCAGTTACTCGCGGGAGGGGGGGGACACAGATACGCAGTATTTT | CASSYSREGGDTDTQYF
few | TRBJ2-5 | TRBV7-2 | . | TGTGCCAGCAGCCCCGAGGCGGAAGAGACCCAGTACTTC | CASSPEAEETQYF
few | TRBJ2-7 | TRBV4-1 | TRBD2 | TGCGCCAGCAGCCAAGTCACGGGGGGGGACGAGCAGTACTTC | CASSQVTGGDEQYF
. | TRBJ2-5 | TRBV5-1 | . | TGCGCCAGCAGCTTGGGGGGGAGCGATGAGACCCAGTACTTC | CASSLGGSDETQYF
once | TRBJ1-5 | TRBV25-1 | . | TGTGCCAGCAGTGAAGGCAGGGCCTACAATCAGCCCCAGCATTTT | CASSEGRAYNQPQHF
. | TRBJ2-3 | TRBV12-5 | . | TGTGCTAGTGTCCAGAGCGGCACAGATACGCAGTATTTT | CASVQSGTDTQYF
many | TRBJ2-3 | TRBV20-1 | . | TGCAGTGCTAGACCCAGCACAGATACGCAGTATTTT | CSARPSTDTQYF
few | TRBJ2-7 | TRBV5-5 | . | TGTGCCAGCAGCTTGAGCAGGTCCTACGAGCAGTACTTC | CASSLSRSYEQYF
. | TRBJ1-1 | TRBV6-2/TRBV6-3 | . | TGTGCCAGCAGTTACAGGGTCGTTGGGACTGAAGCTTTCTTT | CASSYRVVGTEAFF
few | TRBJ2-7 | TRBV3-1 | TRBD1 | TGTGCCAGCACCCGGACAGGGGTCGTGTACGAGCAGTACTTC | CASTRTGVVYEQYF
. | TRBJ2-7 | TRBV7-2 | TRBD1 | TGTGCCAGCAGCCTGGACAGGAGTAACTCCTACGAGCAGTACTTC | CASSLDRSNSYEQYF
. | TRBJ2-6 | TRBV12-3/TRBV12-4 | . | TGTGCCAGCACCCCTGAACAGGCTGGGGCCAACGTCCTGACTTTC | CASTPEQAGANVLTF
once | TRBJ2-7 | TRBV20-1 | . | TGCAGTGCTCCCCCCGGGCAGGCCCACTACGAGCAGTACTTC | CSAPPGQAHYEQYF
. | TRBJ1-5 | TRBV24-1 | . | TGTGCCACCAGTGATGGGGGTAGCAATCAGCCCCAGCATTTT | CATSDGGSNQPQHF
. | TRBJ2-4 | TRBV12-3/TRBV12-4 | TRBD2 | TGTGCCAGCAGTCCCGGGACTAGCGGGGGAAGGAACATTCAGTACTTC | CASSPGTSGGRNIQYF
. | TRBJ1-1 | TRBV20-1 | . | TGCAGTGCTGGCCCCCCAGGGGCAGTGACTGAAGCTTTCTTT | CSAGPPGAVTEAFF
few | TRBJ1-1 | TRBV7-6 | . | TGTGCCAGCAGCCGGGGGGGGGCAGGGTACACTGAAGCTTTCTTT | CASSRGGAGYTEAFF
few | TRBJ2-5 | TRBV20-1 | . | TGCAGTGCTGACCAGGGTTATGGGGGATTAAGAGAGACCCAGTACTTC | CSADQGYGGLRETQYF